A single sample is the source of the 17 T cell receptor beta chains below, sequenced in a study of blood T cell repertoires in COVID-19 (dated by TCRdb to 2018 to 2021). Libraries came from the immunoSEQ multiplex PCR assay. This is the immuneACCESS table as TCRdb keeps it, with only in-frame sequences that have V and J called. A part of the clones is gone; compared with another copy, unresolved V genes explain less than half, and the rest is unexplained. For this sample the table gives approximately 250,000 clones, of which around 93% were detected only once. The ten largest clones take up approximately 2.7% of the sample. Source material: PBMCs or T cells enriched from blood (not recorded which). The receptors come from a man in his forties who had been exposed to COVID-19.

CDR3: CASSVVTGELFF. In DNA form, the CDR3 reads TGTGCCAGCAGCGTCGTCACCGGGGAGCTGTTTTTT. The chain links TRBV9 to TRBJ2-2; D unresolved. CDR3 size: 12 residues. V was cut by 2 bases and J by 4 bases, with 3 bases left in between. Germline loops: CDR1 SGDLS, CDR2 YYNGEE.

The CDR3 DNA sequence: TGTGCCAGTAGTATGATGGGACAGAGCTCTGGGGCCAACGTCCTGACTTTC. Amino acid sequence: CASSMMGQSSGANVLTF. The chain has TRBV19 and TRBJ2-6; 7 positions agree with TRBD1. This CDR3 has 17 residues. J lost 0 bases, V lost 3 bases, and 5 bases had no gene match. Germline assignment: CDR1 LNHDA and CDR2 SQIVND (reference sequence).

This clone was found a few times. The chain employs TRBV19 and TRBJ2-3, with 8 nucleotides matching TRBD1. V lost 11 bases, J lost 5 bases, and 12 bases stayed unmatched. The CDR3 runs to 14 residues. In germline, CDR1 is LNHDA, CDR2 SQIVND (reference sequence). The CDR3 nucleotides are TGTGCCGGTCCCCAGGGGGCGTTGATAGATACGCAGTATTTT. Translating it yields CAGPQGALIDTQYF.

The CDR3, as DNA: TGTGCCAGCAGCCTTTCCGGGACAGGGGACTATGGCTACACCTTC. As protein: CASSLSGTGDYGYTF. The J gene is TRBJ1-2, the V gene TRBV14, with TRBD1 matching 10 bases. This CDR3 has 15 residues. V lost 4 bases to trimming and J lost 3 bases; unmatched junction nucleotides: 5. Germline V CDR1 and CDR2: SGHDN, FVKESK.

The V gene is TRBV4-2, the J gene TRBJ1-2; D call uncertain. Between the trimmed V and J ends, which lost 0 bases and 8 bases, there was a span of 16 bases. Germline CDR1 is LGHNA and CDR2 is YNFKEQ. The CDR3 extends over 15 amino acids. The CDR3 sequence is CASSQDFPSSWGYTF. The DNA for the CDR3 is TGTGCCAGCAGCCAAGATTTCCCGAGTTCGTGGGGCTACACCTTC.

This chain links TRBV6-6 with TRBJ2-7; D gene ambiguous. The CDR3 totals 12 residues. Trimming took 4 bases from V and 0 from J, leaving 4 bases between them. CDR1 is MNHNY, CDR2 SVGAGI, per germline (reference sequence). CDR3 DNA sequence: TGTGCCAGCAGTTCCATCTCCTACGAGCAGTACTTC. Translating gives CASSSISYEQYF.

The V and J genes are TRBV6-5 and TRBJ2-3, with D hard to call. Germline lookup yields CDR1 MNHEY and CDR2 SVGAGI. Deletions cut 0 bases from V and 4 bases from J, with 8 bases between. The CDR3 runs to 14 residues. CDR3 DNA: TGTGCCAGCAGTTACTCGGATCGGGCAGATACGCAGTATTTT. Its protein product is CASSYSDRADTQYF.

Concerning this clone: This same CDR3 is encoded by further DNA sequences in the sample. The rearrangement links TRBV5-1 to TRBJ1-1; D may be TRBD1 (5 bases). This CDR3 spans 13 amino acids. V was trimmed by 2 bases and J by 3 bases, leaving 8 bases between them. Germline-derived CDR1 and CDR2 are SGHRS and YFSETQ. This CDR3 reads CASSLGADTEAFF. CDR3 nucleotides: TGCGCCAGCAGCTTAGGGGCAGACACTGAAGCTTTCTTT.

The chain joins TRBV19 to TRBJ2-1, with 12 bases aligning to TRBD2. This CDR3 is built from 17 residues. CDR1 and CDR2 from the germline V gene are LNHDA and SQIVND (reference sequence). V shed 7 bases and J 4 bases; nucleotides not matched to a gene: 11. CDR3 protein: CASKGLAGGPGYNEQFF. The CDR3 nucleotides read TGTGCCAGTAAGGGGCTAGCGGGAGGGCCGGGGTACAATGAGCAGTTCTTC.

Worth noting for this clone: This same CDR3 is encoded by further DNA sequences in the sample. This chain joins TRBV18 and TRBJ2-2, with TRBD1 matching over 7 bases. Trimming cost V 6 bases and J 0 bases; bases outside gene matches: 4. Germline-derived CDR1 and CDR2 are KGHSH and LQKENI. The CDR3 spans 15 residues. The CDR3 coding sequence is TGTGCCAGCTCTCCCGGGACAGCGAACACCGGGGAGCTGTTTTTT. Protein sequence: CASSPGTANTGELFF.

The rearrangement links TRBV18 to TRBJ2-7, with 9 bases aligning to TRBD1. The CDR3 runs 14 residues. Germline V gene data show CDR1 as KGHSH and CDR2 as LQKENI. Unmatched junction bases numbered 8, after V lost 6 bases and J lost 5 bases. In DNA form, the CDR3 reads TGTGCCAGCTCCCCCGGGACAGGGTACCACGAGCAGTACTTC. Translated, it gives CASSPGTGYHEQYF.

This clone was recorded a few times. This chain uses TRBV27 with TRBJ2-1; 12 bases agree with TRBD2. The germline V gene has CDR1 MNHEY and CDR2 SMNVEV (reference sequence). After removal of 4 bases from V and 14 bases from J, the junction contained 6 bases not matched to a gene. This CDR3 spans 13 amino acids. The CDR3 nucleotides read TGTGCCAGCAGTTCGACTAGCGGGGGTGAAAAGTTCTTC. Translation gives CASSSTSGGEKFF.

The gene calls are TRBV6-2 or TRBV6-3 and TRBJ1-1; D is unresolved. V dropped 5 bases and J dropped 1 base, with 14 bases sitting between them. The CDR3 runs 15 residues. Germline assignment: CDR1 MNHEY and CDR2 SVGEGT. CDR3 amino acids: CASSGDGRGNTEAFF. The CDR3 bases are TGTGCCAGCAGTGGTGACGGACGGGGGAACACTGAAGCTTTCTTT.

The V call is TRBV30, the J call TRBJ1-2; D is undetermined. V was cut by 3 bases and J by 4 bases, with 12 bases left in between. CDR3 size: 13 residues. Germline assignment: CDR1 GTSNPN and CDR2 SVGIG (reference sequence). Here the CDR3 DNA reads TGTGCCTGGAGCGCCGGGATAACCTATGGCTACACCTTC. Residues: CAWSAGITYGYTF.

CDR3 in DNA: TGTGCCAGCAGCTTAGGATCTCAGGGGGCCACTGAAGCTTTCTTT. It specifies CASSLGSQGATEAFF. This chain links TRBV7-2 with TRBJ1-1, with TRBD1 matching 8 bases. This CDR3 has 15 residues. V lost 1 base to trimming and J lost 4 bases; unmatched junction nucleotides: 5. CDR1 is SGHTA and CDR2 is FQGNSA in the germline V gene.

V is TRBV7-2 and J is TRBJ2-7; the match to TRBD1 covers 8 bases. The CDR3 contains 14 residues. The trim removed 5 bases at V and 6 bases at J, leaving 9 bases unmatched. Germline V gene sequence: CDR1 SGHTA, CDR2 FQGNSA. The CDR3 protein is CASSLRTGRSEQYF. CDR3 coding DNA: TGTGCCAGCAGCCTCCGGACAGGGCGTAGCGAGCAGTACTTC.

The rearrangement joins TRBV19 to TRBJ2-2; the D gene is possibly TRBD1 (6 bases). There are 17 residues in the CDR3. The V gene lost 1 base and the J gene lost 5 bases, with 17 bases spanning the gap. CDR1 is LNHDA, CDR2 SQIVND, per germline (reference sequence). The CDR3 DNA reads as TGTGCCAGTAGTATAGGTTTTTCCAGGGGAAGGACCGGGGAGCTGTTTTTT. Its translation is CASSIGFSRGRTGELFF. Full variable domain (missing parts from reference TRBV19 and TRBJ2-2): DGGITQSPKYLFRKEGQNVTLSCEQNLNHDAMYWYRQDPGQGLRLIYYSQIVNDFQKGDIAEGYSVSREKKESFPLTVTSAQKNPTAFYLCASSIGFSRGRTGELFFGEGSRLTVL.